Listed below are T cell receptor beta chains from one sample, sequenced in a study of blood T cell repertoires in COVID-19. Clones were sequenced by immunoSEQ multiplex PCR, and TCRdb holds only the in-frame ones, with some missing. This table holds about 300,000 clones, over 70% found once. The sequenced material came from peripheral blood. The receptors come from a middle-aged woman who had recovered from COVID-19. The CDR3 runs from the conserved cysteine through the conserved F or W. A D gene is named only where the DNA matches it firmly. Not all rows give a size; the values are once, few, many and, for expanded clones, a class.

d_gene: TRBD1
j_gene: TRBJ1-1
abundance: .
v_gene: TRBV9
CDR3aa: CASSVFQGGNTEAFF
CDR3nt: TGTGCCAGCAGCGTATTCCAGGGGGGGAACACTGAAGCTTTCTTT

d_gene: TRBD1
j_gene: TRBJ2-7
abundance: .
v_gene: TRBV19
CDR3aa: CASSSPDRGREQYF
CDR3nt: TGTGCCAGTAGTAGTCCGGACAGGGGGCGTGAGCAGTACTTC

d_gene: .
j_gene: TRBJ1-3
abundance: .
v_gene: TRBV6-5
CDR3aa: CASRVTAIARNTIYF
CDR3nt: TGTGCCAGCAGGGTGACAGCTATCGCAAGAAACACCATATATTTT

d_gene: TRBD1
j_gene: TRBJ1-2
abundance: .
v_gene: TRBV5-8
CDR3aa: CASSLGGDSYGYTF
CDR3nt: TGTGCCAGCAGCTTGGGGGGGGACAGCTATGGCTACACCTTC

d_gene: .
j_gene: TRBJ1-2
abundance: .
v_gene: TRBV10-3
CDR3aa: CAISESSTAPASGYTF
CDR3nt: TGTGCCATCAGTGAGTCTTCGACAGCCCCGGCGTCTGGCTACACCTTC

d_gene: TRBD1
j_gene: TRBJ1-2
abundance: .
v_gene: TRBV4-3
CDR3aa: CASRPWDRRDYTF
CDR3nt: TGCGCCAGCAGACCTTGGGACAGAAGGGACTACACCTTC

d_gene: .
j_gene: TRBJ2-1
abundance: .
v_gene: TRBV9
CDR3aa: CASSVVGGSYNEQFF
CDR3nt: TGTGCCAGCAGCGTAGTCGGCGGCTCCTACAATGAGCAGTTCTTC

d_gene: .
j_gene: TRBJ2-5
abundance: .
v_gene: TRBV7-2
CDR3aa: CASSLTTSFWETQYF
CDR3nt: TGTGCCAGCAGCTTGACAACTAGTTTTTGGGAGACCCAGTACTTC

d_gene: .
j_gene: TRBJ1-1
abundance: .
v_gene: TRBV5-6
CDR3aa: CASSLARPGEAFF
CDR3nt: TGTGCCAGCAGCTTGGCCAGACCCGGGGAAGCTTTCTTT

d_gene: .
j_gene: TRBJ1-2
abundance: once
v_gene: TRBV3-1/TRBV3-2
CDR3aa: CASSQDPGLPYGYTF
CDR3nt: TGTGCCAGCAGCCAAGATCCGGGACTCCCTTATGGCTACACCTTC

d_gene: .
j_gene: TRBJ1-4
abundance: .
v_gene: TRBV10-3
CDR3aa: CAISDPGVGTNEKLFF
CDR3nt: TGTGCCATCAGTGACCCGGGGGTGGGGACTAATGAAAAACTGTTTTTT

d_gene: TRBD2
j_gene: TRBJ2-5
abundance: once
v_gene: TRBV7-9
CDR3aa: CASSLGGLYQETQYF
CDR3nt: TGTGCCAGCAGCCTCGGGGGGTTGTACCAAGAGACCCAGTACTTC

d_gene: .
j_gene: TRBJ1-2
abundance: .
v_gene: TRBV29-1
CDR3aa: CSGAPGRGYGYTF
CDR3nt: TGCAGCGGGGCCCCAGGGCGGGGCTATGGCTACACCTTC

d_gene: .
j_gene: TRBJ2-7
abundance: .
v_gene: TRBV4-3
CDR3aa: CASSQERFSYEQYF
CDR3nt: TGCGCCAGCAGCCAAGAGAGGTTCTCCTACGAGCAGTACTTC

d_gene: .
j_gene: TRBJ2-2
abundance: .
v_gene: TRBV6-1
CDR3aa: CASSEWGLGWNTGELFF
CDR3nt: TGTGCCAGCAGTGAATGGGGCCTAGGATGGAACACCGGGGAGCTGTTTTTT

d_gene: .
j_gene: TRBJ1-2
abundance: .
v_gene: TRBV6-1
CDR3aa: CASSEGGTPQRGGYTF
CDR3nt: TGTGCCAGCAGTGAAGGAGGGACACCCCAGAGGGGTGGCTACACCTTC

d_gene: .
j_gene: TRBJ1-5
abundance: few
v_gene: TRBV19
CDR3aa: CASRRAGNQPQHF
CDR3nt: TGTGCCAGTAGACGGGCGGGAAATCAGCCCCAGCATTTT

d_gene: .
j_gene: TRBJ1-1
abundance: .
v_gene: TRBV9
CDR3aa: CASSVAPNTEAFF
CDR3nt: TGTGCCAGCAGCGTGGCCCCGAACACTGAAGCTTTCTTT

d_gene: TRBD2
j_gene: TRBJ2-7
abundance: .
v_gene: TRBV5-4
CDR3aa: CASSPPAGGSHEQYF
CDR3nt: TGTGCCAGCAGCCCCCCCGCGGGGGGTTCGCACGAGCAGTACTTC

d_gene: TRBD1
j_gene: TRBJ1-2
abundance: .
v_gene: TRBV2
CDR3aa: CASSGQGWAYGYTF
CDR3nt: TGTGCCAGCAGCGGACAGGGATGGGCCTATGGCTACACCTTC

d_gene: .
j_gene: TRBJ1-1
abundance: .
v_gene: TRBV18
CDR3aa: CASSQGVFTEAFF
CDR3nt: TGTGCCAGCTCACAGGGGGTATTCACTGAAGCTTTCTTT

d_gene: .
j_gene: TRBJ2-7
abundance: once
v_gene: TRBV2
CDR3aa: CASSEGVFISYEQYF
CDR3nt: TGTGCCAGCAGTGAAGGTGTGTTTATTAGTTACGAGCAGTACTTC

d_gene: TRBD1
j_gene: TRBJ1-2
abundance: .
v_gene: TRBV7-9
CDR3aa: CASTPTGTGANYGYTF
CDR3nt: TGTGCCAGCACCCCTACCGGGACAGGGGCGAACTATGGCTACACCTTC

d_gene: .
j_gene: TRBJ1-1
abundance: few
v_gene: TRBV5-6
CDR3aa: CASSSGLNTEAFF
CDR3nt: TGTGCCAGCAGCTCGGGTTTGAACACTGAAGCTTTCTTT

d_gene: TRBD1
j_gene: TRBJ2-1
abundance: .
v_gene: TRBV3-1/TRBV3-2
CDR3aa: CASSPPGQGINEQFF
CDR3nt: TGTGCCAGCAGCCCGCCGGGACAGGGTATCAATGAGCAGTTCTTC

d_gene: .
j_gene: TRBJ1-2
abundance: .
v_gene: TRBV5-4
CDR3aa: CASRFDRVNYGYTF
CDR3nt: TGTGCCAGCAGATTTGACAGAGTCAACTATGGCTACACCTTC

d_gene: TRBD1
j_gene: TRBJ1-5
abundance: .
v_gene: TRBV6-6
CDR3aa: CASSYTGTGGGQPQHF
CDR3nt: TGTGCCAGCAGTTACACTGGGACAGGGGGCGGACAGCCCCAGCATTTT

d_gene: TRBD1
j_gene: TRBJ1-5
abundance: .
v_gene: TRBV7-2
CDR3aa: CASSLRGQGAGNQPQHF
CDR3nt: TGTGCCAGCAGCTTACGGGGACAGGGGGCCGGAAATCAGCCCCAGCATTTT

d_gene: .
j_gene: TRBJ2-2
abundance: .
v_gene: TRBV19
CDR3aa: CASSIDGQGSGNTGELFF
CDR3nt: TGTGCCAGTAGTATAGATGGGCAGGGTTCAGGGAACACCGGGGAGCTGTTTTTT

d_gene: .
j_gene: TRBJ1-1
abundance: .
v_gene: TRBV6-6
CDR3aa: CASTRGNTEAFF
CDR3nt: TGTGCCAGCACCAGGGGGAACACTGAAGCTTTCTTT

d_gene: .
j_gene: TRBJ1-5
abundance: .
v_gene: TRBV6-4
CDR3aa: CATTSVLQGSQPQHF
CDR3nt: TGTGCCACCACTTCCGTCCTCCAGGGCAGCCAGCCCCAGCATTTT

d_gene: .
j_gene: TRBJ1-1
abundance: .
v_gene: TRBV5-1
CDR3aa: CASSLEADVGQKAFF
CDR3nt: TGCGCCAGCAGCTTGGAGGCCGACGTAGGACAGAAAGCTTTCTTT

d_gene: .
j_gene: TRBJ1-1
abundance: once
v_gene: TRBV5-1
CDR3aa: CASSLAGQGGTEAFF
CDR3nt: TGCGCCAGCAGCTTGGCCGGGCAGGGTGGTACTGAAGCTTTCTTT

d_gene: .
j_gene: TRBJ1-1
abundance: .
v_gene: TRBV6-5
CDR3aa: CASSYAFQANTEAFF
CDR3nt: TGTGCCAGCAGTTACGCTTTTCAGGCGAACACTGAAGCTTTCTTT

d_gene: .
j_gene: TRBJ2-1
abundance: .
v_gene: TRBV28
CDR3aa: CASSLFPGLYNEQFF
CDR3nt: TGTGCCAGCAGTTTATTCCCGGGACTTTACAATGAGCAGTTCTTC

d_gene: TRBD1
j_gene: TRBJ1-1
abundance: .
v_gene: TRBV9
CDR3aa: CASSSTGQGRGDTEAFF
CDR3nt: TGTGCCAGCAGCTCAACGGGACAGGGACGGGGAGACACTGAAGCTTTCTTT

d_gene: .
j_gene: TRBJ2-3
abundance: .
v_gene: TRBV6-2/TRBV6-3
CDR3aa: CASSMNRVGDTQYF
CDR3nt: TGTGCCAGCAGTATGAACAGGGTTGGGGATACGCAGTATTTT

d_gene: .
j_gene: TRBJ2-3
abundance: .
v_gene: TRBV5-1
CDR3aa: CASSSSSTDTQYF
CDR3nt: TGCGCCAGCAGCTCCTCCAGCACAGATACGCAGTATTTT